The 26 T cell receptor beta chains below come from one sample, sequenced in a study of control samples from healthy donors and cancer patients. Clones were read by immunoSEQ multiplex PCR, and TCRdb kept only the in-frame ones, dropping some. The sample yields some 130,000 clones, roughly 92% seen once. The specimen was blood. These receptors were collected from a man aged 25 to 45 in good health.

The chain links TRBV7-9 to TRBJ2-1; 8 bases fit TRBD2. The germline gives CDR1 SEHNR, CDR2 FQNEAQ (reference sequence). The CDR3 runs to 17 residues. V lost 4 bases, J lost 2 bases, and 10 bases stayed unmatched. In DNA, the CDR3 is TGTGCCAGCAGCTCTACGAGCGGGAGTGGGGCCTACAATGAGCAGTTCTTC. This codes for CASSSTSGSGAYNEQFF.

This chain connects TRBV5-4 to TRBJ1-6, with a weak D call TRBD1 (5 bases). The V end was cut by 4 bases, the J end by 6 bases, with 17 bases between. The CDR3 consists of 16 residues. From germline, CDR1 is SGHNT and CDR2 YYREEE (reference sequence). CDR3 bases: TGTGCCAGCAGCCCATCAAGGGGAGTCTCTAATTCACCCCTCCACTTT. Encoded protein: CASSPSRGVSNSPLHF.

This chain joins TRBV21-1 and TRBJ1-2. TRBV21-1 is a pseudogene locus. The CDR3 loop spans 16 amino acids. CDR3 protein: CASSPAGSPHSGGYTF. As DNA, the CDR3 is TGTGCCAGCAGCCCCGCGGGGAGTCCCCACAGCGGCGGCTACACCTTC.

This sequence joins TRBV28 and TRBJ2-7; D possibly matches TRBD1 or TRBD2 (5 bases each). V was clipped by 2 bases and J by 0 bases, with 8 bases between them. Germline V gene sequence: CDR1 MDHEN, CDR2 SYDVKM. This CDR3 is built from 14 residues. The CDR3 reads CASSLGGFSYEQYF. The CDR3 DNA sequence: TGTGCCAGCAGTTTAGGGGGTTTCTCCTACGAGCAGTACTTC. The full variable domain, its missing parts supplied by reference TRBV28 and TRBJ2-7, is DVKVTQSSRYLVKRTGEKVFLECVQDMDHENMFWYRQDPGLGLRLIYFSYDVKMKEKGDIPEGYSVSREKKERFSLILESASTNQTSMYLCASSLGGFSYEQYFGPGTRLTVT.

This chain uses TRBV28 with TRBJ1-2, with D possibly matching TRBD1 (5 bases). The CDR3 runs 13 residues. CDR1 is MDHEN, CDR2 SYDVKM, per germline. The V end lost 5 bases, the J end lost 8 bases, and 15 bases lay between the germline ends. The CDR3: CASSRPQQVGYTF. CDR3 bases: TGTGCCAGCAGTCGGCCCCAACAGGTCGGCTACACCTTC.

The chain employs TRBV27 and TRBJ1-6; D is unresolved. This CDR3 is built from 16 residues. The V gene's germline CDR1 is MNHEY and CDR2 SMNVEV (reference sequence). Trimming pared 6 bases from V and 5 bases from J, leaving 17 bases between. CDR3 DNA sequence: TGTGCCAGCAGCCCCTTACATCAGATTCATAATTCACCCCTCCACTTT. It is translated as CASSPLHQIHNSPLHF.

The rearrangement links TRBV9 to TRBJ1-2, with D maybe TRBD1 (6 bases). The CDR3 covers 15 residues. V lost 4 bases and J lost 0, with 13 bases in between. The germline V gene encodes CDR1 SGDLS and CDR2 YYNGEE. The CDR3 nucleotides are TGTGCCAGCAGCCGGACAGCTTTAGCTAACTATGGCTACACCTTC. As protein: CASSRTALANYGYTF.

The V call is TRBV27, the J call TRBJ2-7; 8 positions match TRBD1. Germline trimming cut 3 bases from V and 3 bases from J; bases unmatched to any gene: 4. This CDR3 is 14 amino acids long. Germline V CDR1 and CDR2: MNHEY, SMNVEV (reference sequence). DNA of the CDR3: TGTGCCAGCAGTTTGGGACAGGTGGGCTACGAGCAGTACTTC. Its protein is CASSLGQVGYEQYF.

This chain links TRBV7-2 with TRBJ1-1; D not certain. The CDR3 is made up of 13 amino acids. CDR1 and CDR2 (germline): SGHTA, FQGNSA. Trimming shortened V by 5 bases and J by 1 base, and 8 bases separated the two germline ends. The CDR3 DNA follows: TGTGCCAGCAGCACATACAGGAACACTGAAGCTTTCTTT. This encodes CASSTYRNTEAFF.

The rearrangement uses TRBV4-3 and TRBJ1-6, with 11 nucleotides matching TRBD1. There are 16 residues in the CDR3. Germline-derived CDR1 and CDR2 are LGHNA and YSLEER. After removal of 2 bases from V and 10 bases from J, the junction contained 7 bases not matched to a gene. The chain's CDR3 is CASSQSTGTGGSPLHF. CDR3 coding DNA: TGCGCCAGCAGCCAATCTACCGGGACAGGGGGATCACCCCTCCACTTT.

This clone occurred once. The CDR3 DNA follows: TGCAGCGTTGAGGACCAGGGACTAGCGGGAGGACAAAACATTCAGTACTTC. Protein product: CSVEDQGLAGGQNIQYF. The chain has TRBV29-1 and TRBJ2-4, with 15 bases aligning to TRBD2. There are 17 residues in the CDR3. Germline V gene data show CDR1 as SQVTM and CDR2 as ANQGSEA. Trimming removed 3 bases from V and 5 bases from J; junction bases left unmatched: 8.

This chain joins TRBV27 and TRBJ1-1; D is unclear. V was pared by 2 bases and J by 3 bases, with 4 bases between. Germline CDR1 reads MNHEY; CDR2 reads SMNVEV (reference sequence). This CDR3 has 12 residues. CDR3 in DNA: TGTGCCAGCAGTTTAGAGGACACTGAAGCTTTCTTT. Protein: CASSLEDTEAFF.

This clone was found once. Mismatch with germline at one junction end may stem from a read error. V gene TRBV12-3 or TRBV12-4 combines with J gene TRBJ2-7; 9 bases are a match to TRBD1. The CDR3 is 13 residues long. CDR3 loop: CASSLMSRDRAHF. Here the CDR3 DNA reads TGTGCCAGCAGTTTAATGTCCCGGGACAGGGCGCACTTC.

The sample holds a few counts of this clone. This chain connects TRBV3-1 (or the pseudogene TRBV3-2) to TRBJ2-5, with 7 bases fitting TRBD2. The ends lost 6 bases at V and 0 bases at J; junction bases unmatched: 7. CDR3 length: 15 residues. Germline V gives CDR1 LGHDT, CDR2 YNNKEL (reference sequence). DNA for the CDR3: TGTGCCAGCAGGCCGGGTCTAGCGGACCAAGAGACCCAGTACTTC. Its translation: CASRPGLADQETQYF.

The chain has TRBV27 and TRBJ1-6; D gene ambiguous. The CDR3 has 17 residues. Trimming took 5 bases from V and 0 from J, leaving 14 bases between them. Germline values: CDR1 MNHEY, CDR2 SMNVEV (reference sequence). This chain's CDR3 is CASSPKTPHSYNSPLHF. The CDR3 bases are TGTGCCAGCAGTCCCAAGACACCTCACTCCTATAATTCACCCCTCCACTTT.

J is TRBJ2-5 and V is TRBV4-2; D is unresolved. V lost 1 base and J lost 6, with 12 bases in between. The CDR3 totals 14 residues. Looked up from germline, CDR1 is LGHNA and CDR2 is YNFKEQ. CDR3 protein: CASSQGGSGKTQYF. The CDR3 DNA reads TGTGCCAGCAGCCAAGGAGGTAGTGGAAAGACCCAGTACTTC.

CDR3 nucleotides: TGTGCCAGCAGCGCGAGCAGAGGAACAGGGGGCCTTATGAACACTGAAGCTTTCTTT. Its protein is CASSASRGTGGLMNTEAFF. The chain links TRBV7-9 to TRBJ1-1, with TRBD1 identical over 9 bases. The length of the CDR3 is 19 residues. V lost 5 bases to trimming and J lost 0 bases; unmatched junction nucleotides: 16. Per the germline V gene, CDR1 is SEHNR and CDR2 is FQNEAQ (reference sequence).

The chain joins TRBV5-6 to TRBJ2-5, with a tentative D call TRBD1 (6 bases). V lost 0 bases and J lost 2, with 11 bases in between. CDR3 length: 15 residues. Germline V gene sequence: CDR1 SGHDT, CDR2 YYEEEE. In nucleotides, the CDR3 is TGTGCCAGCAGCTTGGCTCTCCAGGGGCAAGAGACCCAGTACTTC. This encodes CASSLALQGQETQYF.

The rearrangement uses TRBV9 and TRBJ1-3; 8 bases match TRBD1. V lost 5 bases, J lost 2 bases, and 6 bases stayed unmatched. There are 15 residues in the CDR3. Germline CDR1 is SGDLS and CDR2 is YYNGEE. CDR3 in amino acids: CASSRQGRPGNTIYF. The CDR3 DNA reads as TGTGCCAGCAGTCGACAGGGGAGGCCTGGAAACACCATATATTTT.

The genes are TRBV27 and TRBJ2-2; the D is unclear. The ends were cut back, 0 bases at V and 4 bases at J, with 6 bases in the middle. The CDR3 is 14 amino acids. Germline V gene lookup returns CDR1 MNHEY and CDR2 SMNVEV (reference sequence). CDR3 DNA: TGTGCCAGCAGTTTATCCGGCGGCACCGGGGAGCTGTTTTTT. It translates to CASSLSGGTGELFF.

CDR3 amino acids: CASSYRGQGYGYTF. CDR3 coding DNA: TGTGCCAGCAGTTACAGGGGACAGGGTTATGGCTACACCTTC. The chain joins TRBV6-5 to TRBJ1-2; 9 positions agree with TRBD1. With V trimmed by 2 bases and J by 5 bases, 3 bases remained unmatched. The CDR3 totals 14 residues. Per the germline V gene, CDR1 is MNHEY and CDR2 is SVGAGI.

V and J are TRBV18 and TRBJ2-2, with 9 bases matching TRBD1. CDR1 is KGHSH, CDR2 LQKENI, per germline. The trim removed 3 bases at V and 3 bases at J, leaving 5 bases unmatched. The CDR3 is 16 residues long. The CDR3, as DNA: TGTGCCAGCTCACCCCAGACAGGGGGTGACACCGGGGAGCTGTTTTTT. It yields the protein CASSPQTGGDTGELFF.

This clone has a single count. The chain links TRBV3-1 (or the pseudogene TRBV3-2) to TRBJ2-7, with TRBD2 matching over 8 bases. Germline V gene lookup returns CDR1 LGHDT and CDR2 YNNKEL (reference sequence). The CDR3 contains 15 residues. With V trimmed by 6 bases and J by 5 bases, 12 bases remained unmatched. CDR3 protein: CASRGNSGRGDEQYF. The DNA of the CDR3 is TGTGCCAGCAGGGGAAACAGCGGGAGAGGCGACGAGCAGTACTTC.

This chain connects TRBV2 to TRBJ2-5; 10 bases map to TRBD1. V gave up 6 bases and J gave up 7 bases; unmatched junction bases: 5. The CDR3 consists of 13 residues. Germline V gene lookup returns CDR1 SNHLY and CDR2 FYNNEI. CDR3 DNA: TGTGCCAGCAGAGGACAGGGGGTTTGGACCCAGTACTTC. Amino acid sequence: CASRGQGVWTQYF. The entire variable domain, with the rest obtained from reference TRBV2 and TRBJ2-5, is as follows: EPEVTQTPSHQVTQMGQEVILRCVPISNHLYFYWYRQILGQKVEFLVSFYNNEISEKSEIFDDQFSVERPDGSNFTLKIRSTKLEDSAMYFCASRGQGVWTQYFGPGTRLLVL.

There are a few counts of this clone. As DNA, the CDR3 is TGTGCCACCAGCAGAGGGTTATACGAGCAGTACTTC. As protein: CATSRGLYEQYF. This chain connects TRBV15 to TRBJ2-7, with D unclear. The germline CDR1 and CDR2 sequences are LNHNV and YYDKDF (reference sequence). Between the trimmed V and J ends, which lost 1 base and 4 bases, there was a span of 5 bases. The CDR3 covers 12 residues. Combining the CDR3 with reference TRBV15 and TRBJ2-7 gives the whole variable domain DAMVIQNPRYQVTQFGKPVTLSCSQTLNHNVMYWYQQKSSQAPKLLFHYYDKDFNNEADTPDNFQSRRPNTSFCFLDIRSPGLGDTAMYLCATSRGLYEQYFGPGTRLTVT.

Worth noting for this clone: The junction departs from the called germline gene at one end, perhaps through a read error. The CDR3 DNA sequence: TGTGCTAGCAGCTTTACCACCCAAGATACGCAGTATTTT. Encoded protein: CASSFTTQDTQYF. The rearrangement links TRBV7-7 to TRBJ2-3; unclear D gene. This CDR3 has 13 residues. Germline lookup yields CDR1 SSHAT and CDR2 FNYEAQ (reference sequence).